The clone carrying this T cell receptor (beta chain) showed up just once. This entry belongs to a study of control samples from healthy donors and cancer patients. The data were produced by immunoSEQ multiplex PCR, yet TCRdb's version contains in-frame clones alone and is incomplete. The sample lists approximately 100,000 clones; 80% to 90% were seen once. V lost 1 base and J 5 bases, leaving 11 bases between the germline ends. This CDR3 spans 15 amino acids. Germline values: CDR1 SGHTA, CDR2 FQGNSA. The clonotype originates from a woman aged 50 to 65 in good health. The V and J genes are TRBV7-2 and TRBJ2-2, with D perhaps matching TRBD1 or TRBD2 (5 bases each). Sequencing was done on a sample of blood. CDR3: CASSLGRTSTGELFF. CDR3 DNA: TGTGCCAGCAGCTTAGGGAGGACAAGTACCGGGGAGCTGTTTTTT. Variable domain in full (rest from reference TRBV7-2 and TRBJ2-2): GAGVSQSPSNKVTEKGKDVELRCDPISGHTALYWYRQSLGQGLEFLIYFQGNSAPDKSGLPSDRFSAERTGGSVSTLTIQRTQQEDSAVYLCASSLGRTSTGELFFGEGSRLTVL.